The T cell receptor (beta chain) described here comes from a study of blood T cell repertoires in COVID-19. Study summary: The samples span acute and convalescent COVID-19 from the United States, Italy and Spain. T cells, B-cell-depleted T cells, or PBMCs supplied cDNA or gDNA.

Per the authors' pipeline: By means of reference gene primer amplification, nucleated cell counts were estimated. This table comes from immunoSEQ multiplex PCR, and its TCRdb copy is limited to in-frame clones, with some not included. V and J calls and clone size are given by that table; D and trimming were obtained from the DNA. The table includes around 210,000 clones, around 84% detected once. Germline V gene sequence: CDR1 MNHEY, CDR2 SVGAGI. The CDR3 loop spans 15 amino acids. V was cut by 6 bases and J by 0 bases, with 12 bases left in between. Source material: peripheral blood. The sequence came from a human donor in a cohort sampled during active COVID-19. The V call is TRBV6-5, the J call TRBJ2-1, with a possible D match to TRBD2 (5 bases). The chain's CDR3 is CASSQGLSSYNEQFF. Here the CDR3 DNA reads TGTGCCAGCAGCCAAGGACTGAGCTCCTACAATGAGCAGTTCTTC.